A single sample is the source of the 24 T cell receptor beta chains below, sequenced in a study of blood T cell repertoires in COVID-19. Produced via immunoSEQ multiplex PCR; TCRdb's table is partial and in-frame only. This sample has 150,000 to 200,000 clones; 75% to 85% occur once, and the top ten carry about 5.6%. Source material: PBMCs or T cells enriched from blood (not recorded which). These receptor sequences come from a man aged 35 to 55 who had recovered from COVID-19.

This clone showed up just a few times. CDR3 nucleotides: TGTGCCAGCAGCGAACAGAGCTCTGGGGCCAACGTCCTGACTTTC. Translating it yields CASSEQSSGANVLTF. The chain recombines TRBV7-3 with TRBJ2-6; D call uncertain. This CDR3 is built from 15 residues. Germline V gene data show CDR1 as SGHTA and CDR2 as FQGTGA. The V end lost 5 bases, the J end lost 0 bases, and 8 bases lay between the germline ends. Full variable domain (rest looked up from reference TRBV7-3 and TRBJ2-6): GAGVSQTPSNKVTEKGKYVELRCDPISGHTALYWYRQSLGQGPEFLIYFQGTGAADDSGLPNDRFFAVRPEGSVSTLKIQRTERGDSAVYLCASSEQSSGANVLTFGAGSRLTVL.

Relative to its sample, this clone is medium-sized. The CDR3 protein is CASTGGTSGMNTGELFF. DNA for the CDR3: TGTGCCAGCACCGGTGGGACTAGCGGGATGAACACCGGGGAGCTGTTTTTT. J is TRBJ2-2 and V is TRBV2; 13 nucleotides align to TRBD2. The CDR3 runs 17 residues. V was pared by 7 bases and J by 1 base, with 6 bases of the junction left unmatched. CDR1 and CDR2 (germline): SNHLY, FYNNEI.

As DNA, the CDR3 is TGTGCCAGCAGCTCCGGGACTGTAGGAGCAGATACGCAGTATTTT. Encoded protein: CASSSGTVGADTQYF. The chain couples TRBV11-3 to TRBJ2-3, with D perhaps matching TRBD2 (6 bases). Germline CDR1 SGHNT, CDR2 YENEEA. Trimming removed 4 bases from V and 4 bases from J, with 15 bases in between. CDR3 size: 15 residues.

The rearrangement joins TRBV11-3 to TRBJ1-5, with 8 positions matching TRBD1. The CDR3 totals 15 residues. J gave up 4 bases and V 10 bases, and 12 bases lay outside the gene matches. Germline assignment: CDR1 SGHNT and CDR2 YENEEA. The CDR3 DNA follows: TGTGCCACCTCCCCCCCGGACAGGGCTAATCAGCCCCAGCATTTT. Encoded protein: CATSPPDRANQPQHF.

The V and J genes are TRBV19 and TRBJ2-7; D possibly corresponds to TRBD2 (6 bases). There are 13 residues in the CDR3. Trimming left V 7 bases short and J 0 bases short, with 10 bases between. Germline CDR1 reads LNHDA; CDR2 reads SQIVND (reference sequence). The CDR3, as DNA: TGTGCCAGTAAGGCGGGGACCTCCTACGAGCAGTACTTC. Its translation: CASKAGTSYEQYF.

The chain couples TRBV24-1 to TRBJ2-3; TRBD2 matches at 7 bases. Germline V gene lookup returns CDR1 KGHDR and CDR2 SFDVKD. Trimming took 4 bases from V and 2 from J; bases not matched to a gene: 8. The CDR3 extends over 16 amino acids. In DNA, the CDR3 is TGTGCCACCAGTGACCCGGGGAGGGACTACACAGATACGCAGTATTTT. Translating it yields CATSDPGRDYTDTQYF.

The CDR3 here is CASSPWAGSEKLFF. The CDR3, as DNA: TGTGCCAGCAGCCCATGGGCCGGATCGGAAAAACTGTTTTTT. This chain joins TRBV11-3 and TRBJ1-4; no clear D gene. Trimming cost V 5 bases and J 8 bases, with 15 bases left between them. This CDR3 is 14 amino acids long. Per germline, CDR1 SGHNT and CDR2 YENEEA.

The genes are TRBV2 and TRBJ2-7; 11 nucleotides agree with TRBD1. Per germline, CDR1 SNHLY and CDR2 FYNNEI. The CDR3 totals 12 residues. After removal of 11 bases from V and 7 bases from J, the junction contained 7 bases not matched to a gene. The CDR3 DNA reads TGTGCCGACGGACAGGGGGCGCATGAGCAGTACTTC. This gives the protein CADGQGAHEQYF.

DNA for the CDR3: TGTGCCTGGAGTGCCCCCACAGGGGTAGTAGTTCGTGGCTACACCTTC. Its protein product is CAWSAPTGVVVRGYTF. This chain connects TRBV30 to TRBJ1-2; 7 bases are shared with TRBD1. V was pared by 1 base and J by 7 bases, with 15 bases of the junction left unmatched. The CDR3 loop spans 16 amino acids. Germline V gene sequence: CDR1 GTSNPN, CDR2 SVGIG (reference sequence).

The sample holds one count of this clone. The chain uses TRBV9 and TRBJ1-1; 11 positions agree with TRBD1. Germline CDR1 and CDR2: SGDLS and YYNGEE. J lost 6 bases, V lost 2 bases, and 3 bases had no gene match. This CDR3 spans 14 amino acids. The CDR3 coding sequence is TGTGCCAGCAGCGTGCAGGGACAGGGGGCTGAAGCTTTCTTT. Protein sequence: CASSVQGQGAEAFF.

V usage is TRBV10-3 and J usage is TRBJ2-1; 7 bases match TRBD1. The V gene end was trimmed by 4 bases and the J gene end by 6 bases; junction bases not matched to a gene: 3. This CDR3 region has 13 residues. Per germline, CDR1 ENHRY and CDR2 SYGVKD. The chain's CDR3 is CAISAGQINEQFF. The DNA for the CDR3 is TGTGCCATCAGTGCGGGACAGATCAATGAGCAGTTCTTC.

The chain recombines TRBV29-1 with TRBJ1-1; possibly TRBD1 for D (5 bases). This CDR3 is 14 amino acids long. Trimming stripped 5 bases from V and 3 bases from J, with 16 bases between. CDR1 is SQVTM and CDR2 is ANQGSEA in the germline V gene. The CDR3 nucleotides are TGCAGCGTTCGACTTCAGCGGGGGGACACTGAAGCTTTCTTT. This gives the protein CSVRLQRGDTEAFF.

The genes are TRBV5-4 and TRBJ2-5, with TRBD2 identical over 9 bases. Germline CDR1 is SGHNT and CDR2 is YYREEE (reference sequence). CDR3 length: 12 amino acids. V was clipped by 7 bases and J by 3 bases; unmatched bases: 1. The CDR3 protein is CASRGGEETQYF. The CDR3 DNA is TGTGCCAGCCGCGGGGGGGAAGAGACCCAGTACTTC. The whole variable domain, filled in from reference TRBV5-4 and TRBJ2-5, reads ETGVTQSPTHLIKTRGQQVTLRCSSQSGHNTVSWYQQALGQGPQFIFQYYREEENGRGNFPPRFSGLQFPNYSSELNVNALELDDSALYLCASRGGEETQYFGPGTRLLVL.

The genes are TRBV5-1 and TRBJ2-1, with 11 bases fitting TRBD2. Losses at the gene ends were 0 bases for V and 6 bases for J; bases not matched to a gene: 8. This CDR3 is 17 amino acids long. Germline values: CDR1 SGHRS, CDR2 YFSETQ. The CDR3 loop reads CASSLAWASGGINEQFF. CDR3 bases: TGCGCCAGCAGCTTGGCCTGGGCTAGCGGGGGGATCAATGAGCAGTTCTTC.

On this clone itself: The same CDR3 can be traced to other DNA sequences in this sample. This sequence joins TRBV3-1 (or the pseudogene TRBV3-2) and TRBJ2-7; D not certain. CDR1 is LGHDT and CDR2 is YNNKEL in the germline V gene (reference sequence). Trimming shortened V by 1 base and J by 0 bases, and 4 bases separated the two germline ends. There are 13 residues in the CDR3. This chain's CDR3 is CASSQAHSYEQYF. In nucleotides, the CDR3 is TGTGCCAGCAGCCAAGCCCACTCCTACGAGCAGTACTTC.

The rearrangement links TRBV11-2 to TRBJ1-1; D is uncertain. V was clipped by 6 bases and J by 3 bases, with 8 bases between them. CDR1 is SGHAT, CDR2 FQNNGV, per germline. The CDR3 is made up of 12 amino acids. The CDR3 reads CASRWGDTEAFF. For the CDR3, the DNA is TGTGCCAGCAGATGGGGAGACACTGAAGCTTTCTTT.

The rearrangement uses TRBV19 and TRBJ2-6; 9 bases fit TRBD2. V dropped 4 bases and J dropped 3; count of bases not matched to a gene: 4. This CDR3 contains 16 residues. Germline lookup yields CDR1 LNHDA and CDR2 SQIVND (reference sequence). The CDR3 DNA reads TGTGCCAGTAGTAATCTAGCGGGGAGTGGGGCCAACGTCCTGACTTTC. Amino acid sequence: CASSNLAGSGANVLTF.

This clone turned up a few times. The chain is built from TRBV20-1 and TRBJ1-1; D call uncertain. Deletions cut 7 bases from V and 0 bases from J, with 6 bases between. This CDR3 comprises 11 residues. The germline gives CDR1 DFQATT, CDR2 SNEGSKA (reference sequence). The CDR3 reads CSGALNTEAFF. Written as DNA, the CDR3 is TGCAGTGGGGCCCTGAACACTGAAGCTTTCTTT.

The CDR3 sequence: CSVESAGTNYGYTF. CDR3 DNA sequence: TGCAGCGTTGAAAGTGCAGGAACGAACTATGGCTACACCTTC. V is TRBV29-1 and J is TRBJ1-2; D is undetermined. The CDR3 spans 14 residues. The V and J ends lost 2 bases and 2 bases respectively, with 12 bases between them. Germline V lookup: CDR1 SQVTM, CDR2 ANQGSEA.

The chain couples TRBV18 to TRBJ2-5, with D possibly TRBD2 on 5 matching bases. Germline CDR1 and CDR2: KGHSH and LQKENI. V shed 2 bases and J shed 2 bases, with 18 bases lying between them. This CDR3 has 17 amino acids. The CDR3 nucleotides read TGTGCCAGCTCACCAACCGCCCACAGCGGCCCTCAAGAGACCCAGTACTTC. This encodes CASSPTAHSGPQETQYF.

The chain combines TRBV27 with TRBJ2-3, with D maybe TRBD1 (5 bases). V gave up 2 bases and J gave up 2 bases, with 11 bases separating them. The CDR3 contains 15 residues. Germline CDR1 reads MNHEY; CDR2 reads SMNVEV (reference sequence). CDR3 sequence reads: CASSLQGRATDTQYF. Here the CDR3 DNA reads TGTGCCAGCAGTTTACAGGGTCGGGCCACAGATACGCAGTATTTT.

The chain combines TRBV19 with TRBJ1-6; D is unclear. Germline CDR1 LNHDA, CDR2 SQIVND (reference sequence). The V gene lost 3 bases and the J gene lost 0 bases, with 9 bases spanning the gap. CDR3 length equals 16 residues. This CDR3 reads CASSIGVFSYNSPLHF. Written as DNA, the CDR3 is TGTGCCAGTAGTATCGGGGTCTTCTCCTATAATTCACCCCTCCACTTT.

The chain employs TRBV3-1 (or the pseudogene TRBV3-2) and TRBJ2-6; D not resolved. Germline-derived CDR1 and CDR2 are LGHDT and YNNKEL (reference sequence). V was shortened by 5 bases and J by 0 bases, with 8 bases between the two germline ends. The CDR3 has 15 residues. In nucleotides, the CDR3 is TGTGCCAGCAGCGACCAGGACTCTGGGGCCAACGTCCTGACTTTC. Its translation: CASSDQDSGANVLTF.

The genes are TRBV18 and TRBJ1-1; D remains ambiguous. Trimming removed 2 bases from V and 0 bases from J, with 13 bases in between. CDR1 is KGHSH and CDR2 is LQKENI in the germline V gene. The CDR3 runs 16 residues. CDR3 sequence (DNA): TGTGCCAGCTCACCATCGTTGGCGGGGATGAACACTGAAGCTTTCTTT. Translated, it gives CASSPSLAGMNTEAFF. Using reference TRBV18 and TRBJ1-1 for the parts outside the CDR3, the full variable domain is NAGVMQNPRHLVRRRGQEARLRCSPMKGHSHVYWYRQLPEEGLKFMVYLQKENIIDESGMPKERFSAEFPKEGPSILRIQQVVRGDSAAYFCASSPSLAGMNTEAFFGQGTRLTVV.